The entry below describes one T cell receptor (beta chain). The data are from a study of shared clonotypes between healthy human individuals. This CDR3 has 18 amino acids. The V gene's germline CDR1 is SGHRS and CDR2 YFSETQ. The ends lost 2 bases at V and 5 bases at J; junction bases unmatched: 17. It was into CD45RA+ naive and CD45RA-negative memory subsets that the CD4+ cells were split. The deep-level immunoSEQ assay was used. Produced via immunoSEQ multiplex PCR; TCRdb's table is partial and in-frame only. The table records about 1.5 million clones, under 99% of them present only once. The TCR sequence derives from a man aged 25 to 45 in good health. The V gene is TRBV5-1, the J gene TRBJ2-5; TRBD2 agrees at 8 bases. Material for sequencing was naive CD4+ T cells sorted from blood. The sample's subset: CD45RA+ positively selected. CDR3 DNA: TGCGCCAGCAGCTTCCGATCACTAGCGGTCGGCAGAGGGGAGACCCAGTACTTC. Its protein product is CASSFRSLAVGRGETQYF.